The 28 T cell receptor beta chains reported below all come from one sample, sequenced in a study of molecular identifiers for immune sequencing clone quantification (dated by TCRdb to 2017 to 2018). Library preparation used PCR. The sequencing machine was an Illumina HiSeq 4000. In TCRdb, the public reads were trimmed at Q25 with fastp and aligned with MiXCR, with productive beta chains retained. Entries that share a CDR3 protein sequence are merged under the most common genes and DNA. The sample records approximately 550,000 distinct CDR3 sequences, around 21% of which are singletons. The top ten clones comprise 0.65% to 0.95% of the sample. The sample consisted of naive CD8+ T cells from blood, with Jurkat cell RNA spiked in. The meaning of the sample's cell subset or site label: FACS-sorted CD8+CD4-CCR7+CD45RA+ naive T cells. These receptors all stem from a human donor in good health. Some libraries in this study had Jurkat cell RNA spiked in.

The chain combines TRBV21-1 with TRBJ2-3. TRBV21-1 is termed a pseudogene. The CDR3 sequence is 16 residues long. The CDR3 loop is CASSKRGLAGTDTQYF. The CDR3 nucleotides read TGTGCCAGCAGCAAACGGGGACTAGCTGGCACAGATACGCAGTATTTT.

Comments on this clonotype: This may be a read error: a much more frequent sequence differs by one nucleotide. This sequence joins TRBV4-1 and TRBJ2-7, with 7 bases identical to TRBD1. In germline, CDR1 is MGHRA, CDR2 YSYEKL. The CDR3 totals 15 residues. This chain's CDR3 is CASGQGDRATYEQYF. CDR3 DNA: TGCGCCAGCGGCCAAGGTGACAGGGCCACTTACGAGCAGTACTTC.

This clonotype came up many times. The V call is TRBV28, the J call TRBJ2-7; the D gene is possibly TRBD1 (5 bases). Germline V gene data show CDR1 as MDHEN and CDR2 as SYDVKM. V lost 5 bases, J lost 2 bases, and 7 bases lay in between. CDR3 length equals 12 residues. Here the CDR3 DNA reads TGTGCCAGCAGTAGGGGCCCCTACGAGCAGTACTTC. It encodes CASSRGPYEQYF.

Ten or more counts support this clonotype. CDR3 nucleotides: TGTGCCAGCAGCACAACGGGGGCCTCCTACGAGCAGTACTTC. Protein product: CASSTTGASYEQYF. The chain links TRBV7-2 to TRBJ2-7, with D perhaps matching TRBD1 or TRBD2 (6 bases each). The V end lost 5 bases, the J end lost 0 bases, and 11 bases lay between the germline ends. Germline CDR1 is SGHTA and CDR2 is FQGNSA. This CDR3 contains 14 residues.

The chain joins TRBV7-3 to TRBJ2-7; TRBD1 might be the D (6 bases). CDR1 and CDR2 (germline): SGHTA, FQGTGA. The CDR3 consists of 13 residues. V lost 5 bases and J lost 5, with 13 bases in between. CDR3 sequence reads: CASSTTQGNEQYF. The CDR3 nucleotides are TGTGCCAGCAGCACAACACAGGGTAACGAGCAGTACTTC.

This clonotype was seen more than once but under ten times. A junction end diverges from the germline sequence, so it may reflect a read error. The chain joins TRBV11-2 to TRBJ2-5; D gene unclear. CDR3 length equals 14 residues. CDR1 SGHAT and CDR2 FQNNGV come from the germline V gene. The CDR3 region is CASSSYRIQETRYF. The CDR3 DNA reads TGTGCCAGCAGCTCGTACAGAATCCAAGAGACCCGGTACTTC. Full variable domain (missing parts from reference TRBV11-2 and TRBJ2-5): EAGVAQSPRYKIIEKRQSVAFWCNPISGHATLYWYQQILGQGPKLLIQFQNNGVVDDSQLPKDRFSAERLKGVDSTLKIQPAKLEDSAVYLCASSSYRIQETRYFGPGTRLLVL.

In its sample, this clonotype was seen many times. The CDR3 DNA follows: TGTGCCAGCAGTTTTACAGGGTCGGGAGAGACCCAGTACTTC. Protein: CASSFTGSGETQYF. V usage is TRBV28 and J usage is TRBJ2-5, with D possibly being TRBD1 (6 bases). Germline CDR1 is MDHEN and CDR2 is SYDVKM. This CDR3 has 14 amino acids. The V end was cut by 3 bases, the J end by 4 bases, with 12 bases between.

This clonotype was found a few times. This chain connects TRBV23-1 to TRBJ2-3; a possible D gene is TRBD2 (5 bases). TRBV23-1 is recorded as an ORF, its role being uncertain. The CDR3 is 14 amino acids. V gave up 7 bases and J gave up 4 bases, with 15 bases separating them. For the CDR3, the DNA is TGCGCCAGCATTCGGGGATATCGCTCAGATACGCAGTATTTT. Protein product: CASIRGYRSDTQYF.

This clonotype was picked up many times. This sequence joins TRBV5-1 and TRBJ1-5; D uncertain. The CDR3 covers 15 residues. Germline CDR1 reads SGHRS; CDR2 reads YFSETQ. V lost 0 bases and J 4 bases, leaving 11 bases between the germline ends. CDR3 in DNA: TGCGCCAGCAGCTTGGATGCGGCACCAAATCAGCCCCAGCATTTT. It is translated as CASSLDAAPNQPQHF.

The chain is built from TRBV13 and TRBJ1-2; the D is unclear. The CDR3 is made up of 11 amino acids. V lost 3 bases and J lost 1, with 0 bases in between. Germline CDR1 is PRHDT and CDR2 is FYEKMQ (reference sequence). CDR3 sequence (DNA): TGTGCCAGCAGCTTTAACTATGGCTACACCTTC. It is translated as CASSFNYGYTF.

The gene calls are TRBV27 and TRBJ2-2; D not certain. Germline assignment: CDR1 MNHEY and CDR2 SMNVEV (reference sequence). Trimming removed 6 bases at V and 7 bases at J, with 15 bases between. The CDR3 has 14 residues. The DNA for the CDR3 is TGTGCCAGCAGGTTTGTGGGAATCAACGGGGAGCTGTTTTTT. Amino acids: CASRFVGINGELFF.

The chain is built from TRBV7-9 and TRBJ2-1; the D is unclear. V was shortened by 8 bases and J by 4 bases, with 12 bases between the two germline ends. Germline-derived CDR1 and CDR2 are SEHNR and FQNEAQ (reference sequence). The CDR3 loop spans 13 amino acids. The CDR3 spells CASLLQNYNEQFF. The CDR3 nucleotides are TGTGCCAGCTTACTACAGAATTACAATGAGCAGTTCTTC.

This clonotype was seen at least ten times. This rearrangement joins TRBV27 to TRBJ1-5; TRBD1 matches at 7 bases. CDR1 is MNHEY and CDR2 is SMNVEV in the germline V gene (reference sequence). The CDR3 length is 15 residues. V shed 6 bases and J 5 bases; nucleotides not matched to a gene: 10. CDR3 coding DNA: TGTGCCAGCAGCTCCATTTACAGGGGAGATCAGCCCCAGCATTTT. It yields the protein CASSSIYRGDQPQHF.

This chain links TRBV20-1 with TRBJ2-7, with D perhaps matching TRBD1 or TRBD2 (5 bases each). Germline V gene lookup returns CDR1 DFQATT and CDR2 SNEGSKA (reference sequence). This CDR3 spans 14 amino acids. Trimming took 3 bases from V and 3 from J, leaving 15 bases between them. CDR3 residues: CSASGWGIGYEQYF. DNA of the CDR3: TGCAGTGCTAGTGGATGGGGGATAGGCTACGAGCAGTACTTC.

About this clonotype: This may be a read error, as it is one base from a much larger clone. The CDR3 DNA is TGTGCCAGCAGCCGCGCGGGGGGCAATCAGCCCCAGCATTTT. Translating it yields CASSRAGGNQPQHF. The J gene is TRBJ1-5, the V gene TRBV12-3 or TRBV12-4; weak D call: TRBD1 (5 bases). CDR3 length: 14 residues. Trimming shortened V by 6 bases and J by 2 bases, and 11 bases separated the two germline ends.

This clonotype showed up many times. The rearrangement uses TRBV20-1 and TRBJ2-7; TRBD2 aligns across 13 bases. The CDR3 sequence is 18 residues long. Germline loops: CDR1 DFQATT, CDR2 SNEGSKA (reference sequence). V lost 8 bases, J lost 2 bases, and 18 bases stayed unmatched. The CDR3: CSPQLADGLAGVTYEQYF. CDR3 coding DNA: TGCAGTCCGCAGCTGGCAGACGGACTAGCGGGAGTCACCTACGAGCAGTACTTC.

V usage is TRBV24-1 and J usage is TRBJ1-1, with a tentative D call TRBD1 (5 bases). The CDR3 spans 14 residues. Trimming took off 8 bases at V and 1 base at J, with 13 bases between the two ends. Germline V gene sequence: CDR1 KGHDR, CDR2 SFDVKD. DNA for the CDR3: TGTGCCACCAACTACAGGAATCGGAACACTGAAGCTTTCTTT. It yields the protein CATNYRNRNTEAFF.

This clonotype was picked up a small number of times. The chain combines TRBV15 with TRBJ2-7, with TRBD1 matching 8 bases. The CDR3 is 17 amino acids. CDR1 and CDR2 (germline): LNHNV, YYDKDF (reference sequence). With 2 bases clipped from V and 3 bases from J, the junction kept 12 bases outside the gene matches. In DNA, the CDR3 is TGTGCCACCAGCAGAAATCTGGGACAGGTCACTATCTACGAGCAGTACTTC. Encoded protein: CATSRNLGQVTIYEQYF.

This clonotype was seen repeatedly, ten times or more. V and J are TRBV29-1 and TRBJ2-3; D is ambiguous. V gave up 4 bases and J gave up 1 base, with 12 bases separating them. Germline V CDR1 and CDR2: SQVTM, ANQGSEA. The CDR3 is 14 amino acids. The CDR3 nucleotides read TGCAGCGTTGTCCCCGATATTCGCACAGATACGCAGTATTTT. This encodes CSVVPDIRTDTQYF.

Written as DNA, the CDR3 is TGTGCCAGCAGTCACAGGGGGCCTGGGACAGATACGCAGTATTTT. This gives the protein CASSHRGPGTDTQYF. The V gene is TRBV28, the J gene TRBJ2-3, with 9 bases that match TRBD1. V lost 5 bases and J lost 3; bases outside the gene matches: 6. The CDR3 has 15 amino acids. Germline loops: CDR1 MDHEN, CDR2 SYDVKM.

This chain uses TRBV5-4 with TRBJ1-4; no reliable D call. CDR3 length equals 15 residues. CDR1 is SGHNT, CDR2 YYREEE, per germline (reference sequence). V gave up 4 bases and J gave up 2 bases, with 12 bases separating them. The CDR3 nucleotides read TGTGCCAGCAGCATTACCGAGGCTACTAATGAAAAACTGTTTTTT. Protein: CASSITEATNEKLFF.

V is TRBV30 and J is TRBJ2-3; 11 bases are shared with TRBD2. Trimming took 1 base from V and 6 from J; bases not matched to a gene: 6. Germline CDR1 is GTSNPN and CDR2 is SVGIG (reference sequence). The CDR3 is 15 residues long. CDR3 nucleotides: TGTGCCTGGAGTGCACTAGCGGGAGCGGGGGATACGCAGTATTTT. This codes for CAWSALAGAGDTQYF.

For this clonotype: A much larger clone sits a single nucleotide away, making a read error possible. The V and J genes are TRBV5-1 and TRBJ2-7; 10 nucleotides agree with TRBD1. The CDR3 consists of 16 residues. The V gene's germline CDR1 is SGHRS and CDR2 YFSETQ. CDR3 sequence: CASSLSPGQGTYERYF. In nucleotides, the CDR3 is TGCGCCAGCAGCTTGTCTCCGGGACAGGGGACCTACGAGCGGTACTTC.

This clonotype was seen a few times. CDR3 sequence: CASSLDGSLLEKLFF. DNA for the CDR3: TGTGCCAGCAGCTTAGATGGATCCCTCTTGGAAAAACTGTTTTTT. The V gene is TRBV7-9, the J gene TRBJ1-4; D remains unclear. The CDR3 is made up of 15 amino acids. Trimming shortened V by 1 base and J by 8 bases, and 14 bases separated the two germline ends. CDR1 is SEHNR, CDR2 FQNEAQ, per germline (reference sequence). Variable domain in full (rest from reference TRBV7-9 and TRBJ1-4): DTGVSQNPRHKITKRGQNVTFRCDPISEHNRLYWYRQTLGQGPEFLTYFQNEAQLEKSRLLSDRFSAERPKGSFSTLEIQRTEQGDSAMYLCASSLDGSLLEKLFFGSGTQLSVL.

The CDR3 DNA follows: TGCGCCAGCAGCCAAGATCGGGCAGGGGGGTATGGAAACACCATATATTTT. This translates into CASSQDRAGGYGNTIYF. The chain couples TRBV4-3 to TRBJ1-3; TRBD1 agrees at 7 bases. The germline V gene has CDR1 LGHNA and CDR2 YSLEER. The CDR3 length is 17 residues. Trimming removed 0 bases from V and 3 bases from J; junction bases left unmatched: 8.

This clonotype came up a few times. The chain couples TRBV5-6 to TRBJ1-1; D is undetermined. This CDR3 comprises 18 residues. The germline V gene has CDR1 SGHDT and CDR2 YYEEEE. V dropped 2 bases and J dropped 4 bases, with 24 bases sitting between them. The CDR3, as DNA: TGTGCCAGCAGCTTCCAATCGAGTTTTGACTCGATTGGCACTGAAGCTTTCTTT. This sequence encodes CASSFQSSFDSIGTEAFF.

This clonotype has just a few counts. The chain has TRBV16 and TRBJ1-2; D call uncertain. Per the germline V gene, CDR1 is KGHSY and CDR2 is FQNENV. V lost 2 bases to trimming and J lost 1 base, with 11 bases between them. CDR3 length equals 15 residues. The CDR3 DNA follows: TGTGCCAGCAGCCAACGGGCCGCCGATAACTATGGCTACACCTTC. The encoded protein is CASSQRAADNYGYTF.

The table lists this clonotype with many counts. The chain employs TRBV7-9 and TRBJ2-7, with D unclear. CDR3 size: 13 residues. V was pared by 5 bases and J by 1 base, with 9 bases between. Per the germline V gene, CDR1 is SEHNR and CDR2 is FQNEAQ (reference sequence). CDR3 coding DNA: TGTGCCAGCAGCCCAACTGCTTCCTACGAGCAGTACTTC. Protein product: CASSPTASYEQYF.